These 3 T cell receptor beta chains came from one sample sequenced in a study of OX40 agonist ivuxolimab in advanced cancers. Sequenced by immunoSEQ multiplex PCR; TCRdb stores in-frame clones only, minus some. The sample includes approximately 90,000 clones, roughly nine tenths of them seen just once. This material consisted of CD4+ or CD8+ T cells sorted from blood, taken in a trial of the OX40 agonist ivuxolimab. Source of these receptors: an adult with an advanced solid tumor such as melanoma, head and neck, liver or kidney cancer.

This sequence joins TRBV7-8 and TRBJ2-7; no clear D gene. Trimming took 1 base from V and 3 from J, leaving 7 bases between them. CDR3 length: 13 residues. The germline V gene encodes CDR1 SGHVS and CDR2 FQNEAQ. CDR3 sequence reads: CASSLGTGYEQYF. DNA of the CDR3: TGTGCCAGCAGCTTAGGAACTGGCTACGAGCAGTACTTC. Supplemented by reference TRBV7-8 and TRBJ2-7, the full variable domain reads GAGVSQSPRYKVAKRGQDVALRCDPISGHVSLFWYQQALGQGPEFLTYFQNEAQLDKSGLPSDRFFAERPEGSVSTLKIQRTQQEDSAVYLCASSLGTGYEQYFGPGTRLTVT.

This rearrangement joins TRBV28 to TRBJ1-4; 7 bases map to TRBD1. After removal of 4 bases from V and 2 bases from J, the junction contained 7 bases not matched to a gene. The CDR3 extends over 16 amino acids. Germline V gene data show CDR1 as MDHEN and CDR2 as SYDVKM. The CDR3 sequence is CASSYGQATTNEKLFF. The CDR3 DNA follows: TGTGCCAGCAGTTATGGACAGGCAACGACTAATGAAAAACTGTTTTTT.

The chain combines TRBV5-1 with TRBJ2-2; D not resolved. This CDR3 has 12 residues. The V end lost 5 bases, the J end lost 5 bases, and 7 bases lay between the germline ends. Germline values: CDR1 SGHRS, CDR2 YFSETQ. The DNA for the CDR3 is TGCGCCAGCAGAACCGGGACCGGGGAGCTGTTTTTT. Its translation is CASRTGTGELFF.